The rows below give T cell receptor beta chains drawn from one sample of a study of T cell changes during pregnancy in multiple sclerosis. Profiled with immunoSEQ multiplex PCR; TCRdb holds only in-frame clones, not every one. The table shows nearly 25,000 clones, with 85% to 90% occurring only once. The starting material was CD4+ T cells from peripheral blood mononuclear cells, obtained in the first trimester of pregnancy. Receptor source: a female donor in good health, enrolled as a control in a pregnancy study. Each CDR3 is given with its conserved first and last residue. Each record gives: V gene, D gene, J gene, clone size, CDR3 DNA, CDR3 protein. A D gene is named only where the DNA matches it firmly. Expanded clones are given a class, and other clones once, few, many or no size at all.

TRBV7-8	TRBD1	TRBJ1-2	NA	TGTGCCAGCAGCCCAGGGGACAGAGTTATCTATGGCTACACCTTC	CASSPGDRVIYGYTF
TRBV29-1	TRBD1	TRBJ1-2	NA	TGCAGCGTTGACGATCCGACAGGGCTCGACTATGGCTACACCTTC	CSVDDPTGLDYGYTF
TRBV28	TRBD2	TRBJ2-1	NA	TGTGCCAGCACCGCAGCGGGAGTGGTCTACAATGAGCAGTTCTTC	CASTAAGVVYNEQFF
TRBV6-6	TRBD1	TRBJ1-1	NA	TGTGCCAGCAGTAAAGAGGGACAGGGGAACACTGAAGCTTTCTTT	CASSKEGQGNTEAFF
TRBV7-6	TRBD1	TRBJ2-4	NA	TGTGCCAGCAGCCATAGGACAGGGGGAAACATTCAGTACTTC	CASSHRTGGNIQYF
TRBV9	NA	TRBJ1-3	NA	TGTGCCAGCACTAAAGGGGGTTCTGGAAACACCATATATTTT	CASTKGGSGNTIYF
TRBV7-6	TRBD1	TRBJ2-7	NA	TGTGCCAGCAGCGATACAGGGGACTACGAGCAGTACTTC	CASSDTGDYEQYF
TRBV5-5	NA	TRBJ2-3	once	TGTGCCAGCAGCGGCGGGACGGCCTTACGGACAGATACGCAGTATTTT	CASSGGTALRTDTQYF
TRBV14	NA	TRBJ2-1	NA	TGTGCCAGCAGTATCCTAGGCGAGGGTGGTGAGCAGTTCTTC	CASSILGEGGEQFF
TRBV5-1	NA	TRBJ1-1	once	TGCGCCAGCAGCTTGGGGGGGGTTACTGAAGCTTTCTTT	CASSLGGVTEAFF
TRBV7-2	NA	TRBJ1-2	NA	TGTGCCAGCAGCTCAATTAGGGGTTTCCTTAACTATGGCTACACCTTC	CASSSIRGFLNYGYTF
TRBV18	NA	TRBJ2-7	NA	TGTGCCAGCTCCCTAGACAGAGCCGTCTACGAGCAGTACTTC	CASSLDRAVYEQYF
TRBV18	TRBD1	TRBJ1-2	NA	TGTGCCAGCTCACCTTCGACTCCGGGACAGTCCTATGGCTACACCTTC	CASSPSTPGQSYGYTF
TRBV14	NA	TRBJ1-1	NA	TGTGCCAGCAGCCAAGACCCCGCCAGGGTCACTGAAGCTTTCTTT	CASSQDPARVTEAFF
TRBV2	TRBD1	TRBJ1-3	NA	TGTGCCAGTAGGCCGGACAGGTTGGGAAACACCATATATTTT	CASRPDRLGNTIYF
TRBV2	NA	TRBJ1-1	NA	TGTGCCAGCAGTGAAGGGTATAGACTCACTGAAGCTTTCTTT	CASSEGYRLTEAFF
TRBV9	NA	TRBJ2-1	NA	TGTGCCAGCAGCGTATCCCAGCGGACCTACAATGAGCAGTTCTTC	CASSVSQRTYNEQFF
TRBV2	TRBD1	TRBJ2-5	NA	TGTGCCAGCAACACACAGGGGTTGGGGGAGACCCAGTACTTC	CASNTQGLGETQYF
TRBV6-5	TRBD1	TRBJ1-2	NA	TGTGCCAGCAGTCCACAGGGGGGGGGCTACACCTTC	CASSPQGGGYTF
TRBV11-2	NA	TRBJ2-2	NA	TGTGCCAGCAGCGTGATCCCGGGGACCGGGGAGCTGTTTTTT	CASSVIPGTGELFF
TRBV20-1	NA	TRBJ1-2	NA	TGCAGTGCCGTATATGGCTACACCTTC	CSAVYGYTF
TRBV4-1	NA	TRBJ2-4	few	TGCGCCAGCAGCCACCCCCGATTGGGGGGAGCTTCCAAAAACATTCAGTACTTC	CASSHPRLGGASKNIQYF
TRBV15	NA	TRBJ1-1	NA	TGTGCCACCACGCTATTTCGGAACACTGAAGCTTTCTTT	CATTLFRNTEAFF
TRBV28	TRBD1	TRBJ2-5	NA	TGTGCCAGCAGGGGACAGTACCAAGAGACCCAGTACTTC	CASRGQYQETQYF
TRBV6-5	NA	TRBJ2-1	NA	TGTGCCAGCAGGCAGTACAATGAGCAGTTCTTC	CASRQYNEQFF
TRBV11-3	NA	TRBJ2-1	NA	TGTGCCAGCAGCTTAGATCTTGGAGATACGGAGCAGTTCTTC	CASSLDLGDTEQFF
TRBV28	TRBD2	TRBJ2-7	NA	TGTGCCAGCAGTCGGACTAGCGGGCGATCAACCTACGAGCAGTACTTC	CASSRTSGRSTYEQYF
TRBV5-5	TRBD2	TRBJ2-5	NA	TGTGCCAGCAGCTTCGGACTAGCGGCTCTAGAGACCCAGTACTTC	CASSFGLAALETQYF
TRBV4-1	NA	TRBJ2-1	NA	TGCGCCAGCAGCCAAGCAAATCGGGGTGGGGAGCAGTTCTTC	CASSQANRGGEQFF
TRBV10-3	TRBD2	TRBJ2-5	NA	TGTGCCATCAGTAATAGCGGGGGGGAAGAGACCCAGTACTTC	CAISNSGGEETQYF
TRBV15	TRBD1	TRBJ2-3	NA	TGTGCCACCAGCAGACGACAGGGGGTAACAGATACGCAGTATTTT	CATSRRQGVTDTQYF
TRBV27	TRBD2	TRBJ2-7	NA	TGTGCCAGCAGTTTTAGCGGGAGCTTTAACTACGAGCAGTACTTC	CASSFSGSFNYEQYF
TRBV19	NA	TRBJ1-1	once	TGTGCCAGTAGTAGCCTCTTGGACAGGAACACTGAAGCTTTCTTT	CASSSLLDRNTEAFF
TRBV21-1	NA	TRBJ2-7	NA	TGTGCCAGCAGCACAGATACCTACGAGCGGTACTTC	CASSTDTYERYF
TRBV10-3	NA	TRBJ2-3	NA	TGTGCCATCGGGGGCAGGGGCACAGATACGCAGTATTTT	CAIGGRGTDTQYF
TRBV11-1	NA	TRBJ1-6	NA	TGTGCCAGCAGCTTTACGTCGGGGGATTCACCCCTCCACTTT	CASSFTSGDSPLHF
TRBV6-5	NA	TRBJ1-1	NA	TGTGCCAGCAGTTTAAACCACAGGACTGAAGCTTTCTTT	CASSLNHRTEAFF
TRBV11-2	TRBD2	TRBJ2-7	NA	TGTGCCAGCAGCTTTCTGACTAGCGGGGCCTACGAGCAGTACTTC	CASSFLTSGAYEQYF
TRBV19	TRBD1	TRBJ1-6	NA	TGTGCCAGTTCTCGACAGGGGGCGGCGGGGATCAGTTCACCCCTCCACTTT	CASSRQGAAGISSPLHF
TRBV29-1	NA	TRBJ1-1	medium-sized	TGCAGCGCCCGGGACAATTTCAACGTTGAAGCTTTCTTT	CSARDNFNVEAFF
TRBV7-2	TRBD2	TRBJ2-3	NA	TGTGCCAGCAGCAGGGGACTAGGGGATACGCAGTATTTT	CASSRGLGDTQYF